These T cell receptor beta chains were read from a single sample in a study of blood T cell repertoires in COVID-19. Generated by immunoSEQ multiplex PCR, the TCRdb table keeps only in-frame clones and is missing some. The sample consists of 180,000 or so clones, over 75% of them appearing once. The sequencing sample was made of PBMCs or T cells enriched from blood (not recorded which). The receptors shown here come from a man aged 45-60 years who had recovered from COVID-19. Each CDR3 is given with its conserved first and last residue. Each record gives: D gene, clone size, V gene, J gene, CDR3 protein, CDR3 DNA. D genes are given only for firm matches. Clone size is given for some rows only: seen once, a few or many times, or a class if the clone is expanded.

d_call: TRBD1; clone_size: NA; v_call: TRBV6-5; j_call: TRBJ2-1; cdr3_aa: CASSDQQGDEQFF; cdr3_nt: TGTGCCAGCAGCGACCAACAGGGGGATGAGCAGTTCTTC
d_call: NA; clone_size: NA; v_call: TRBV28; j_call: TRBJ2-7; cdr3_aa: CASRRPAGHEQYF; cdr3_nt: TGTGCCAGCAGGAGACCAGCGGGTCACGAGCAGTACTTC
d_call: NA; clone_size: NA; v_call: TRBV28; j_call: TRBJ1-6; cdr3_aa: CASSRGGGRTYNSPLHF; cdr3_nt: TGTGCCAGCAGCCGCGGCGGGGGTAGGACCTATAATTCACCCCTCCACTTT
d_call: NA; clone_size: NA; v_call: TRBV7-3; j_call: TRBJ1-2; cdr3_aa: CASSSTYAGVEGGYTF; cdr3_nt: TGTGCCAGCAGCTCCACCTACGCAGGGGTTGAAGGAGGCTACACCTTC
d_call: TRBD1; clone_size: NA; v_call: TRBV19; j_call: TRBJ2-5; cdr3_aa: CASSSGQGAGETQYF; cdr3_nt: TGTGCCAGTAGTTCGGGACAGGGGGCGGGGGAGACCCAGTACTTC
d_call: NA; clone_size: NA; v_call: TRBV7-9; j_call: TRBJ1-1; cdr3_aa: CASSLGGTGIEAFF; cdr3_nt: TGTGCCAGCAGCCTCGGGGGAACGGGAATTGAAGCTTTCTTT
d_call: TRBD1; clone_size: NA; v_call: TRBV4-1; j_call: TRBJ1-5; cdr3_aa: CASSPDRGRWPQHF; cdr3_nt: TGCGCCAGCAGCCCGGACAGGGGTCGATGGCCCCAGCATTTT
d_call: TRBD1; clone_size: NA; v_call: TRBV7-9; j_call: TRBJ1-5; cdr3_aa: CASSLAGTGGNQPQHF; cdr3_nt: TGTGCCAGCAGCTTAGCGGGGACAGGGGGCAATCAGCCCCAGCATTTT
d_call: TRBD2; clone_size: NA; v_call: TRBV5-1; j_call: TRBJ2-3; cdr3_aa: CASSLQPPGLAATDTQYF; cdr3_nt: TGCGCCAGCAGCTTGCAACCTCCGGGACTAGCGGCCACAGATACGCAGTATTTT
d_call: TRBD2; clone_size: NA; v_call: TRBV19; j_call: TRBJ2-2; cdr3_aa: CASSILAGGSTGELFF; cdr3_nt: TGTGCCAGTAGTATTTTAGCGGGAGGTTCCACCGGGGAGCTGTTTTTT
d_call: TRBD2; clone_size: NA; v_call: TRBV6-5; j_call: TRBJ2-1; cdr3_aa: CASSYSTGGYNEQFF; cdr3_nt: TGTGCCAGCAGTTACTCGACCGGGGGGTACAATGAGCAGTTCTTC
d_call: TRBD1; clone_size: once; v_call: TRBV24-1; j_call: TRBJ2-2; cdr3_aa: CATSAPPGTGGSTGELFF; cdr3_nt: TGTGCCACCAGTGCCCCCCCCGGGACAGGGGGTTCCACCGGGGAGCTGTTTTTT
d_call: TRBD1; clone_size: once; v_call: TRBV5-5; j_call: TRBJ1-4; cdr3_aa: CASSGWTGPNEKLFF; cdr3_nt: TGTGCCAGCAGCGGGTGGACAGGCCCTAATGAAAAACTGTTTTTT
d_call: NA; clone_size: NA; v_call: TRBV11-2; j_call: TRBJ1-2; cdr3_aa: CASSFGGNYGYTF; cdr3_nt: TGTGCCAGCAGCTTTGGCGGTAACTATGGCTACACCTTC
d_call: NA; clone_size: NA; v_call: TRBV6-5; j_call: TRBJ2-1; cdr3_aa: CASSPGTRSSEQFF; cdr3_nt: TGTGCCAGCAGCCCCGGGACAAGGTCCAGTGAGCAGTTCTTC
d_call: TRBD2; clone_size: NA; v_call: TRBV5-1; j_call: TRBJ2-2; cdr3_aa: CASSLVASGSSGELFF; cdr3_nt: TGCGCCAGCAGCTTGGTGGCCAGCGGGAGTAGCGGGGAGCTGTTTTTT
d_call: TRBD1; clone_size: NA; v_call: TRBV7-2; j_call: TRBJ1-1; cdr3_aa: CASSLYTGGGTEAFF; cdr3_nt: TGTGCCAGCAGCTTATACACAGGGGGAGGCACTGAAGCTTTCTTT
d_call: TRBD1; clone_size: NA; v_call: TRBV10-3; j_call: TRBJ1-2; cdr3_aa: CAISGDRGVGGYTF; cdr3_nt: TGTGCCATCAGTGGAGACAGGGGGGTGGGTGGCTACACCTTC
d_call: TRBD2; clone_size: NA; v_call: TRBV2; j_call: TRBJ2-7; cdr3_aa: CASGRGLSSYEQYF; cdr3_nt: TGTGCCAGCGGGAGGGGTTTGAGCTCCTACGAGCAGTACTTC
d_call: TRBD1; clone_size: NA; v_call: TRBV28; j_call: TRBJ1-6; cdr3_aa: CASTQIGTGDRLNNSPLHF; cdr3_nt: TGTGCCAGCACTCAAATAGGGACAGGGGATCGGTTGAATAATTCACCCCTCCACTTT
d_call: TRBD1; clone_size: NA; v_call: TRBV12-5; j_call: TRBJ1-1; cdr3_aa: CASGLGLRDRPYTEAFF; cdr3_nt: TGTGCTAGTGGTTTGGGCCTCCGGGACAGACCTTACACTGAAGCTTTCTTT
d_call: NA; clone_size: NA; v_call: TRBV28; j_call: TRBJ1-2; cdr3_aa: CASSSGQNYGYTF; cdr3_nt: TGTGCCAGCAGTTCTGGTCAGAACTATGGCTACACCTTC
d_call: NA; clone_size: NA; v_call: TRBV10-3; j_call: TRBJ2-1; cdr3_aa: CAVRGGGEQFF; cdr3_nt: TGTGCCGTAAGGGGGGGAGGGGAGCAGTTCTTC
d_call: NA; clone_size: few; v_call: TRBV24-1; j_call: TRBJ2-7; cdr3_aa: CATSEYNSYEQYF; cdr3_nt: TGTGCCACCAGTGAATATAACTCGTACGAGCAGTACTTC
d_call: TRBD2; clone_size: NA; v_call: TRBV7-8; j_call: TRBJ2-5; cdr3_aa: CASSLAPGGGDEGETQYF; cdr3_nt: TGTGCCAGCAGCTTAGCTCCCGGCGGGGGGGATGAGGGAGAGACCCAGTACTTC
d_call: NA; clone_size: NA; v_call: TRBV2; j_call: TRBJ2-7; cdr3_aa: CASSVRPHSYEQYF; cdr3_nt: TGTGCCAGCAGTGTGAGGCCCCACTCCTACGAGCAGTACTTC
d_call: TRBD1; clone_size: once; v_call: TRBV2; j_call: TRBJ2-2; cdr3_aa: CASSPEDRSPVNTGELFF; cdr3_nt: TGTGCCAGCAGTCCCGAGGACAGGTCGCCCGTGAACACCGGGGAGCTGTTTTTT
d_call: TRBD1; clone_size: NA; v_call: TRBV7-3; j_call: TRBJ1-6; cdr3_aa: CASRSGTGASPLHF; cdr3_nt: TGTGCCAGCAGGTCCGGGACAGGTGCTTCACCCCTCCACTTT
d_call: NA; clone_size: NA; v_call: TRBV5-1; j_call: TRBJ2-5; cdr3_aa: CASSLSGLQETQYF; cdr3_nt: TGCGCCAGCAGCCTTAGCGGACTCCAAGAGACCCAGTACTTC
d_call: NA; clone_size: NA; v_call: TRBV7-3; j_call: TRBJ2-1; cdr3_aa: CASSVTSQNEQFF; cdr3_nt: TGTGCCAGCAGCGTGACTAGTCAGAATGAGCAGTTCTTC
d_call: NA; clone_size: NA; v_call: TRBV15; j_call: TRBJ2-1; cdr3_aa: CATSRVFSATSGGFYNEQFF; cdr3_nt: TGTGCCACCAGCAGAGTTTTTAGCGCGACTTCTGGGGGCTTCTACAATGAGCAGTTCTTC
d_call: NA; clone_size: NA; v_call: TRBV5-1; j_call: TRBJ2-2; cdr3_aa: CASSWTGRRGTGELFF; cdr3_nt: TGCGCCAGCAGCTGGACAGGTCGGCGGGGCACCGGGGAGCTGTTTTTT
d_call: TRBD1; clone_size: NA; v_call: TRBV6-5; j_call: TRBJ1-1; cdr3_aa: CAAADTGGTEAFF; cdr3_nt: TGTGCCGCGGCCGACACAGGGGGCACTGAAGCTTTCTTT
d_call: TRBD2; clone_size: NA; v_call: TRBV4-1; j_call: TRBJ2-1; cdr3_aa: CASSQDISVRLAENNEQFF; cdr3_nt: TGCGCCAGCAGCCAAGACATTTCGGTGAGACTAGCGGAAAACAATGAGCAGTTCTTC
d_call: NA; clone_size: NA; v_call: TRBV28; j_call: TRBJ2-3; cdr3_aa: CASREGSTDTQYF; cdr3_nt: TGTGCCAGCAGAGAGGGTAGCACAGATACGCAGTATTTT
d_call: NA; clone_size: few; v_call: TRBV7-6; j_call: TRBJ1-6; cdr3_aa: CASSLPGNNSPLHF; cdr3_nt: TGTGCCAGCAGTTTACCGGGAAATAATTCACCCCTCCACTTT
d_call: TRBD2; clone_size: NA; v_call: TRBV5-1; j_call: TRBJ2-3; cdr3_aa: CASSSGTSGGDTQYF; cdr3_nt: TGCGCCAGCAGCTCAGGGACTAGCGGAGGGGATACGCAGTATTTT
d_call: NA; clone_size: few; v_call: TRBV4-2; j_call: TRBJ1-6; cdr3_aa: CASSQDLTASRPLHF; cdr3_nt: TGTGCCAGCAGCCAAGATTTGACAGCAAGTAGACCCCTCCACTTT
d_call: TRBD1; clone_size: NA; v_call: TRBV5-4; j_call: TRBJ2-5; cdr3_aa: CASSPDRDQETQYF; cdr3_nt: TGTGCCAGCAGCCCTGACAGGGACCAAGAGACCCAGTACTTC